The 5 T cell receptor beta chains presented below share a single source sample, sequenced in a study of identical twins. A single record per CDR3 protein comes from TCRdb applying MiXCR to the 5' RACE reads. The sample contains 690,000 or so distinct CDR3 sequences, 8.6% of which appear only once. This same sample was also part of a study on yellow fever vaccine responses in identical twins.

Sequences were obtained from PBMCs. The origin of the receptors is a woman in her late teens or twenties in good health.

The CDR3 DNA reads TGCGCCAGCAGCCCACCGCATAGCGGGGGGACCGGGGAGCTGTTTTTT. Protein sequence: CASSPPHSGGTGELFF. V and J are TRBV5-1 and TRBJ2-2; 10 bases map to TRBD2. Germline lookup yields CDR1 SGHRS and CDR2 YFSETQ. Losses at the gene ends were 4 bases for V and 5 bases for J; bases not matched to a gene: 8. The CDR3 totals 16 residues.

The chain has TRBV7-9 and TRBJ2-1, with 7 bases aligning to TRBD2. CDR1 and CDR2 (germline): SEHNR, FQNEAQ (reference sequence). This CDR3 has 14 residues. V was clipped by 2 bases and J by 4 bases; unmatched bases: 2. The CDR3 DNA follows: TGTGCCAGCAGCTTACGGGAGGCTTACAATGAGCAGTTCTTC. This translates into CASSLREAYNEQFF. The entire variable domain, with the rest obtained from reference TRBV7-9 and TRBJ2-1, is as follows: DTGVSQNPRHKITKRGQNVTFRCDPISEHNRLYWYRQTLGQGPEFLTYFQNEAQLEKSRLLSDRFSAERPKGSFSTLEIQRTEQGDSAMYLCASSLREAYNEQFFGPGTRLTVL.

This clonotype has just a few counts. V gene TRBV7-6 combines with J gene TRBJ1-6; D remains unclear. The CDR3 sequence is 14 residues long. The germline V and J ends were trimmed by 5 bases and 8 bases, with 13 bases remaining between them. CDR1 and CDR2 (germline): SGHVS, FNYEAQ. Here the CDR3 DNA reads TGTGCCAGCAGCCTAGGAGCCTGGGATTCACCCCTCCACTTT. This translates into CASSLGAWDSPLHF.

The rearrangement joins TRBV6-5 to TRBJ2-1; the match to TRBD2 covers 13 bases. The length of the CDR3 is 16 residues. Germline-derived CDR1 and CDR2 are MNHEY and SVGAGI. Unmatched junction bases numbered 8, after V lost 4 bases and J lost 8 bases. The CDR3 nucleotides are TGTGCCAGCAGTTTACCTACTAGCGGGAGGGCAGATGAGCAGTTCTTC. Translating gives CASSLPTSGRADEQFF.

V and J are TRBV12-3 or TRBV12-4 and TRBJ2-2; the D is unclear. V gave up 7 bases and J gave up 0 bases, with 12 bases separating them. This CDR3 spans 15 amino acids. CDR3 nucleotide sequence: TGTGCCAGCACCCTCGGACGTACGAACACCGGGGAGCTGTTTTTT. Protein sequence: CASTLGRTNTGELFF.